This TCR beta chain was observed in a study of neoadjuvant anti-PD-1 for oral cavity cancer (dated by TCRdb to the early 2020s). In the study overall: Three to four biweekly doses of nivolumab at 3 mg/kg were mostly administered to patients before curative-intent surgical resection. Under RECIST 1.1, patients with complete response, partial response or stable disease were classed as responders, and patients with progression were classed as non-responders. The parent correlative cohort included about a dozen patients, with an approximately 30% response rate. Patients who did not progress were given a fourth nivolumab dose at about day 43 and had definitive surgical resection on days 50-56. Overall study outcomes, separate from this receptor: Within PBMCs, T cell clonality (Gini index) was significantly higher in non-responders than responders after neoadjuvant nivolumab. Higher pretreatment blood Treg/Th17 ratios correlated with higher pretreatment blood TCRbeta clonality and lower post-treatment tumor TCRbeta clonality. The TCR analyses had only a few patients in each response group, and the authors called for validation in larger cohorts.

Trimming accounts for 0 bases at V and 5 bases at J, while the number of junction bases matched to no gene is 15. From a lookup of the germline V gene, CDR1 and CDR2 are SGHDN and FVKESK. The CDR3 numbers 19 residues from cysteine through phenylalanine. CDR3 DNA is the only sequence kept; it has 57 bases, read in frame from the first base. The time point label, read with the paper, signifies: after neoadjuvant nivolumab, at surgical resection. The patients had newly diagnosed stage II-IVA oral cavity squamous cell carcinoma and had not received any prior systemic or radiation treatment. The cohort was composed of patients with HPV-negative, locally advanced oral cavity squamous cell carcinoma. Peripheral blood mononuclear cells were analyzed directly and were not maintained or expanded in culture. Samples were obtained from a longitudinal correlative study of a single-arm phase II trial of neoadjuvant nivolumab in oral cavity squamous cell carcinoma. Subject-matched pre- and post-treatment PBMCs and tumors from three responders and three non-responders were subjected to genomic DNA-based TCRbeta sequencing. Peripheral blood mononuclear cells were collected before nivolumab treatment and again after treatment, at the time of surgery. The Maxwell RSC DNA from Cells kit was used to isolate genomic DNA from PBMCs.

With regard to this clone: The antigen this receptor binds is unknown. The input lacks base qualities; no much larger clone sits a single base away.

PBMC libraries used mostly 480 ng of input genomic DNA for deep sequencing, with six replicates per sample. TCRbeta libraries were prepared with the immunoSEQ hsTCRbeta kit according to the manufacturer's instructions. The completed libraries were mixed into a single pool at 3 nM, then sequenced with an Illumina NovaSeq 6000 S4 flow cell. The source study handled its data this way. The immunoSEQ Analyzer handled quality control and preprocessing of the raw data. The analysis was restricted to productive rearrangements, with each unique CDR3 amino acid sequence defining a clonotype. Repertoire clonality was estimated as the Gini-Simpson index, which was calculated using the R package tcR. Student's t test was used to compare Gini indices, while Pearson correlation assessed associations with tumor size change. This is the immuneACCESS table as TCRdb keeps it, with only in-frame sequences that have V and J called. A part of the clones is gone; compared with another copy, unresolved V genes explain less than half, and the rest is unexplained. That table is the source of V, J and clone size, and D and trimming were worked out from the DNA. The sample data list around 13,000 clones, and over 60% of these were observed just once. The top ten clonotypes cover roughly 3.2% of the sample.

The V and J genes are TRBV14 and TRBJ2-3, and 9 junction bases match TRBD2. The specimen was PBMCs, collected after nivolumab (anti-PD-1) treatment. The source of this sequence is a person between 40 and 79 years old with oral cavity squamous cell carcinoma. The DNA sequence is TGTGCCAGCAGCCAAGAGTCGGTTCTAGCGGGACGAGGCGGAGATACGCAGTATTTT. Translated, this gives CASSQESVLAGRGGDTQYF.